This T cell receptor beta chain was sequenced during a study of control samples from healthy donors and cancer patients. CDR1 and CDR2 from the germline V gene are SGHTA and FQGNSA. CDR3 length: 15 residues. V was clipped by 3 bases and J by 2 bases, with 11 bases between them. Sequencing used immunoSEQ multiplex PCR; TCRdb keeps in-frame clones, though not all of them. The table has about 89,000 clones, more than 75% seen once. The sample consisted of blood. The sequence derives from a woman aged 40 to 50 in good health. The rearrangement joins TRBV7-2 to TRBJ1-3; D unclear. CDR3 bases: TGTGCCAGCAGCTTGACCAACTCTCCTGGAAACACCATATATTTT. Translating it yields CASSLTNSPGNTIYF.